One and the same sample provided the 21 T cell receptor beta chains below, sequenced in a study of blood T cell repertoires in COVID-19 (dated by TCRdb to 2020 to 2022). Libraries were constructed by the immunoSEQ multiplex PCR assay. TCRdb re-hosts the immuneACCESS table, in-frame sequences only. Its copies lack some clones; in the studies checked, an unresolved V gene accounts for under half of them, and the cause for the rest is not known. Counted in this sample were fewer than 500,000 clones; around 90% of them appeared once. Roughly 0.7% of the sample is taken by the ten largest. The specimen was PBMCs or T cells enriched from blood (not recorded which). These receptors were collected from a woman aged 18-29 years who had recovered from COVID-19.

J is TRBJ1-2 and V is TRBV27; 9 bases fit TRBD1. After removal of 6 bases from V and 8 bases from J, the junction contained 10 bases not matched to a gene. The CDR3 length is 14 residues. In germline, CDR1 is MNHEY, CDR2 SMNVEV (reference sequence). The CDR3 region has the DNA TGTGCCAGCAGAGGGACAGGGAATATTGGGGGCTACACCTTC. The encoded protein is CASRGTGNIGGYTF.

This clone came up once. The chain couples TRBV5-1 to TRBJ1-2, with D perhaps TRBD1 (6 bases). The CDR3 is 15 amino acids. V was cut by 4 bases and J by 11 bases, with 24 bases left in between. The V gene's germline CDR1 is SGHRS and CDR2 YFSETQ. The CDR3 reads CASSPSSGGPVGYTF. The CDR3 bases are TGCGCCAGCAGCCCTTCCTCGGGGGGGCCCGTGGGGTACACCTTC.

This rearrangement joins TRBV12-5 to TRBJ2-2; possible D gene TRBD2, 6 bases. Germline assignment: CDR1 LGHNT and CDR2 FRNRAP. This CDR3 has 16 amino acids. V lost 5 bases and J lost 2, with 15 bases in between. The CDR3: CASGPPHGGNTGELFF. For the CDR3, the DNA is TGTGCTAGTGGTCCTCCCCACGGGGGAAACACCGGGGAGCTGTTTTTT.

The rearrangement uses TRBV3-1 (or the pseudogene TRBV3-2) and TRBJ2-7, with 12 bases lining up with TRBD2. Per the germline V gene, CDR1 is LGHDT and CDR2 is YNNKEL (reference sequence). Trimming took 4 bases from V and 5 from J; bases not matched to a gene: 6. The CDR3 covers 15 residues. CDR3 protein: CASSRFTSGGNEQYF. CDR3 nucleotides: TGTGCCAGCAGCCGATTTACTAGCGGGGGGAACGAGCAGTACTTC.

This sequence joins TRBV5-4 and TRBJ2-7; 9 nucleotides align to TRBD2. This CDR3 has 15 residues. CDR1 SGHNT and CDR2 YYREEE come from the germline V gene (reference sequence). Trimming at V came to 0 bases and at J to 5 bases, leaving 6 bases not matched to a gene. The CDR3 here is CASSLAPSGVNEQYF. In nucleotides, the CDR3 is TGTGCCAGCAGCTTGGCCCCTAGCGGGGTCAACGAGCAGTACTTC.

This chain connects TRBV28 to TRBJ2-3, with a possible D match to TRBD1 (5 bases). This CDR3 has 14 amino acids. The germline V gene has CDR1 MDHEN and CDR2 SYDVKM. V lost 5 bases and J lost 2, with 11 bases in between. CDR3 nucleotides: TGTGCCAGCAGTCCTGACAGCTTCACAGATACGCAGTATTTT. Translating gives CASSPDSFTDTQYF.

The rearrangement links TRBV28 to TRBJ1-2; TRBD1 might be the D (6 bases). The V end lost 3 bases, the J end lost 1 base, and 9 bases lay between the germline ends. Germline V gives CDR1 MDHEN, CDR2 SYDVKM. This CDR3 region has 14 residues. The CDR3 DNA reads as TGTGCCAGCAGTTTCCGGACAGTTAACTATGGCTACACCTTC. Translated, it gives CASSFRTVNYGYTF.

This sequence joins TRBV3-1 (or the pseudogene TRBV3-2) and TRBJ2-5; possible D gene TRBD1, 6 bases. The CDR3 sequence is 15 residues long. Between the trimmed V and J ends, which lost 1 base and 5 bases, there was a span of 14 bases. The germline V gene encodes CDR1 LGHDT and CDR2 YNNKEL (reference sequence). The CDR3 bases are TGTGCCAGCAGCCAAGGTGGACAGCCCAGGGAGACCCAGTACTTC. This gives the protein CASSQGGQPRETQYF.

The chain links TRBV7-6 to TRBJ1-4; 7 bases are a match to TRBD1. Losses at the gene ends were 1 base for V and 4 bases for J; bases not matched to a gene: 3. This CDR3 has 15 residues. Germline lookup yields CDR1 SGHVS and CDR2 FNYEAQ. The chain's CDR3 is CASSLGGQINEKLFF. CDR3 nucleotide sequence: TGTGCCAGCAGCTTAGGGGGACAGATTAATGAAAAACTGTTTTTT. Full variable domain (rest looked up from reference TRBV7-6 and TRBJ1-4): GAGVSQSPRYKVTKRGQDVALRCDPISGHVSLYWYRQALGQGPEFLTYFNYEAQQDKSGLPNDRFSAERPEGSISTLTIQRTEQRDSAMYRCASSLGGQINEKLFFGSGTQLSVL.

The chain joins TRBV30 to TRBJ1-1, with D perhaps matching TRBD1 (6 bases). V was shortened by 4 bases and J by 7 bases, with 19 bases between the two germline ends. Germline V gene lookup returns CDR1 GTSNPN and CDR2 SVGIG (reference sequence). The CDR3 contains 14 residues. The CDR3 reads CAWNMRGPTFEAFF. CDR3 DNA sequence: TGTGCCTGGAATATGCGGGGGCCCACTTTTGAAGCTTTCTTT.

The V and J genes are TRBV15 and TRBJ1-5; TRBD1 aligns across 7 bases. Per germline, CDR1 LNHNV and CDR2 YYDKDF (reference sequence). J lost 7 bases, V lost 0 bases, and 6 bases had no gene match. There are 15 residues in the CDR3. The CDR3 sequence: CATSRDKGAGQPQHF. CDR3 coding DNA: TGTGCCACCAGCAGAGATAAGGGGGCGGGGCAGCCCCAGCATTTT.

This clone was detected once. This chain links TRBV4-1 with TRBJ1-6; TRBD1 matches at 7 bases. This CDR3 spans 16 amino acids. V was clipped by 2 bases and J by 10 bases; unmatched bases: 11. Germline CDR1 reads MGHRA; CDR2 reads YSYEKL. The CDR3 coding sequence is TGCGCCAGCAGCCAAATACAGGGGAGAAAGGGCTCACCCCTCCACTTT. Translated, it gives CASSQIQGRKGSPLHF.

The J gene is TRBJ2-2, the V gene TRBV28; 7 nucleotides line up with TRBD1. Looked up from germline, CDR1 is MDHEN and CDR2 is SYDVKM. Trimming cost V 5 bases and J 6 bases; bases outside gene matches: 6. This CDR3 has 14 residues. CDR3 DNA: TGTGCCAGCAGTACTACAGGGGCGGCCGGGGAGCTGTTTTTT. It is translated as CASSTTGAAGELFF.

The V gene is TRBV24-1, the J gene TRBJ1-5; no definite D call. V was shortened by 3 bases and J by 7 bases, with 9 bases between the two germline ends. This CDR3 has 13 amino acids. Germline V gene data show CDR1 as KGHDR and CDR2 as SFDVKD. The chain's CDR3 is CATSDHSGQPQHF. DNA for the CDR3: TGTGCCACCAGTGATCACAGTGGACAGCCCCAGCATTTT.

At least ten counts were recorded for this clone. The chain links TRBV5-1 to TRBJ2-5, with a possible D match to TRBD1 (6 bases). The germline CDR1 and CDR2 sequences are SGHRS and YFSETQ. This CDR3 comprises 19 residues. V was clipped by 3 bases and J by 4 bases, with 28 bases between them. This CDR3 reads CASSSPRSTGRLTGETQYF. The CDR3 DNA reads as TGCGCCAGCAGCTCCCCGCGATCGACAGGTCGGCTTACCGGAGAGACCCAGTACTTC.

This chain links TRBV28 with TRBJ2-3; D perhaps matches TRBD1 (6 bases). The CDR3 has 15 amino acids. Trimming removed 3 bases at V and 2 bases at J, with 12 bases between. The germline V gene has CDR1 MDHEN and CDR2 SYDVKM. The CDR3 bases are TGTGCCAGCAGTTTCCAGGGGCAGAACACAGATACGCAGTATTTT. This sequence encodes CASSFQGQNTDTQYF. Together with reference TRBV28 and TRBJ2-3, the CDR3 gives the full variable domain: DVKVTQSSRYLVKRTGEKVFLECVQDMDHENMFWYRQDPGLGLRLIYFSYDVKMKEKGDIPEGYSVSREKKERFSLILESASTNQTSMYLCASSFQGQNTDTQYFGPGTRLTVL.

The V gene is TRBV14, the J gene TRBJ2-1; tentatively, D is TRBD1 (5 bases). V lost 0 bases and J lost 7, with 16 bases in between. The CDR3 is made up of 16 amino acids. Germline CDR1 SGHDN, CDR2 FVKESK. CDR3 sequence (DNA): TGTGCCAGCAGCCAAGAAGGGCCGACAGTCCAAAATGAGCAGTTCTTC. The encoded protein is CASSQEGPTVQNEQFF.

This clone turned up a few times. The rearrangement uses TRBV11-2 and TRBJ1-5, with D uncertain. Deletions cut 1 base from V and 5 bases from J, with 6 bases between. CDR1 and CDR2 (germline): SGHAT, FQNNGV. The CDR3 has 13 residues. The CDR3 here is CASSLGPDQPQHF. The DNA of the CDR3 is TGTGCCAGCAGCTTAGGTCCCGATCAGCCCCAGCATTTT.

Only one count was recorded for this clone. CDR3 bases: TGTGCCAGCAGTAACGGACAGGGTCGTAGTGATGGCTACACCTTC. It encodes CASSNGQGRSDGYTF. The chain has TRBV6-6 and TRBJ1-2; 8 positions agree with TRBD1. CDR3 length: 15 amino acids. The J segment lost 6 bases and the V segment lost 5 bases, leaving 11 bases of the junction unmatched. Per the germline V gene, CDR1 is MNHNY and CDR2 is SVGAGI (reference sequence).

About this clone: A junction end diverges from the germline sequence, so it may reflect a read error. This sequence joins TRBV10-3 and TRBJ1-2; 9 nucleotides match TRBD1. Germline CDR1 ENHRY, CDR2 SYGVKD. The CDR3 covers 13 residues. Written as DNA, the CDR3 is TGTGCCATCAGTGCCGTCCTGGACAGGGGCCTTTATTTC. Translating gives CAISAVLDRGLYF.

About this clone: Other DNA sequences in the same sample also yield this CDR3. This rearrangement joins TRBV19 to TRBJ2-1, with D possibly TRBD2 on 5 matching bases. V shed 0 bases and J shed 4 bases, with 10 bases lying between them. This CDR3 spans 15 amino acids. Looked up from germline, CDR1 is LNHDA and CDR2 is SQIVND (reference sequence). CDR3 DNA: TGTGCCAGTAGTATAGAAGGAGGTGGATACAATGAGCAGTTCTTC. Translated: CASSIEGGGYNEQFF.